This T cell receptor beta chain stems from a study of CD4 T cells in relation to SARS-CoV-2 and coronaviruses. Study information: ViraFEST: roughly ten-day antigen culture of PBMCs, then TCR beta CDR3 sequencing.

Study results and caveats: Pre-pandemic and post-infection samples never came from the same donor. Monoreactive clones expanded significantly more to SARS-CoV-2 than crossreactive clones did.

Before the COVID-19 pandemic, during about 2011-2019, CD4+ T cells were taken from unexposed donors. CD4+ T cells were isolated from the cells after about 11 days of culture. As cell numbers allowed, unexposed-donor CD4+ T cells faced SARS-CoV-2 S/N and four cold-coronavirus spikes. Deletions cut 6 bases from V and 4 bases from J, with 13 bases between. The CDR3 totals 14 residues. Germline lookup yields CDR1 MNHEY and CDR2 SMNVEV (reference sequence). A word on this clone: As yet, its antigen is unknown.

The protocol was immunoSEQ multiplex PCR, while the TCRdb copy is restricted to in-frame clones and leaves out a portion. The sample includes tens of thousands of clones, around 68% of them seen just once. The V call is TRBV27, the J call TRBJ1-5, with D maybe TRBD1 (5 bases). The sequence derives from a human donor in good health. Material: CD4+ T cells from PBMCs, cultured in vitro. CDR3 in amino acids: CASRGVLGNQPQHF. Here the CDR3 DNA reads TGTGCCAGCAGGGGGGTTTTGGGGAATCAGCCCCAGCATTTT.